Listed here is a single T cell receptor (beta chain). Original handling: Amplified reference gene primers provided the basis for estimating nucleated cell counts. Data came from immunoSEQ multiplex PCR; TCRdb stores just in-frame clones and leaves some out. The V and J calls and clone size come from that table; D and trimming were worked out from the DNA. The sample lists more than 95,000 clones, 81% seen once, with 3.5% to 4% in the top ten. The V end was cut by 3 bases, the J end by 3 bases, with 9 bases between. The CDR3 sequence is 13 residues long. Germline V gene sequence: CDR1 DFQATT, CDR2 SNEGSKA (reference sequence). This sample stems from a study of blood T cell repertoires in COVID-19. Study overall: Spain, Italy and the United States supplied samples that represented acute and convalescent COVID-19. In each case, the material was cDNA or gDNA derived from T cells, B-cell-depleted T cells, or PBMCs.

Sequencing was done on a sample of peripheral blood. This clonotype originated in a woman between 50 and 59 years old with acute or convalescent COVID-19. The chain recombines TRBV20-1 with TRBJ1-5; no firm D call. The CDR3, as DNA: TGCAGTGCTAGTACACATAACAATCAGCCCCAGCATTTT. Encoded protein: CSASTHNNQPQHF.